This T cell receptor beta chain derives from a study of T cell responses to AZD1222 COVID-19 vaccine. TCRdb's copy holds only in-frame clones and misses some; the assay was immunoSEQ multiplex PCR. Altogether some 150,000 clones are present, approximately 89% being singletons, with the ten largest covering 3% to 4%. Turning to this clone: Its antigen is undetermined.

There are 16 residues in the CDR3. V was pared by 3 bases and J by 4 bases, with 10 bases of the junction left unmatched. Germline V gives CDR1 ENHRY, CDR2 SYGVKD. Overall study results and limits: Mapped onto spike, vaccine-associated CD4 TCRs spanned it and were dominant at 160-218 and 743-854. It should be noted that donors were predominantly white British and more often female, and clonal diversity was possibly underestimated. Sampling that yielded the repertoires occurred only after the peak T cell response.

The sample consisted of peripheral blood, taken on day 0 of MenACWY control vaccination. The rearrangement links TRBV10-3 to TRBJ1-1, with 8 bases matching TRBD1. This TCR was sampled from an adult in good health. CDR3 DNA sequence: TGTGCCATCAGTGATATTCAGGGGGCAGGCAGCACTGAAGCTTTCTTT. It is translated as CAISDIQGAGSTEAFF.